This T cell receptor (beta chain) was sequenced in a study of blood T cell repertoires in COVID-19. Overall study context: The samples span acute and convalescent COVID-19 from the United States, Italy and Spain. The analysed material was cDNA or gDNA that came from T cells, B-cell-depleted T cells, or PBMCs.

The CDR3 spans 13 residues. CDR1 is SNHLY and CDR2 is FYNNEI in the germline V gene. The germline V and J ends were trimmed by 11 bases and 0 bases, with 11 bases remaining between them. Assignments of participants to cohorts depended upon their own reported clinical history. The data were produced by immunoSEQ multiplex PCR, yet TCRdb's version contains in-frame clones alone and is incomplete. The repertoire holds 250,000 to 400,000 clones, with 75% to 90% as singletons. The TCR comes from a man aged 55 to 70 who had recovered from COVID-19. The sequencing sample was made of PBMCs or T cells enriched from blood (not recorded which). The chain is built from TRBV2 and TRBJ2-1; D perhaps matches TRBD2 (5 bases). The chain's CDR3 is CAGWESSYNEQFF. The CDR3 DNA reads TGTGCCGGATGGGAGAGCTCCTACAATGAGCAGTTCTTC.